Listed here is a single TCR beta chain. The data are from a study of T cell responses to AZD1222 COVID-19 vaccine. Germline V gene lookup returns CDR1 KGHSH and CDR2 LQKENI. The CDR3 extends over 16 amino acids. The V gene lost 0 bases and the J gene lost 7 bases, with 19 bases spanning the gap. The method was immunoSEQ multiplex PCR; TCRdb's version includes in-frame clones alone and lacks a portion of them. Of some 86,000 clones listed, around four fifths are singletons. This sequence originates from an adult in good health. The starting material was peripheral blood, obtained on day 0 of AZD1222 vaccination. This rearrangement joins TRBV18 to TRBJ2-7, with D unresolved. Here the CDR3 DNA reads TGTGCCAGCTCACCACCTGAAAAAAGGCAGTCCGGGGAGCAGTACTTC. Its translation is CASSPPEKRQSGEQYF.